The 26 T cell receptor beta chains in this list originate from one sample, sequenced in a study of control samples from healthy donors and cancer patients. The repertoire was sequenced with immunoSEQ multiplex PCR; TCRdb's copy has only in-frame clones and lacks some. The sample shows tens of thousands of clones, approximately 90% of them seen only once. Sequences were obtained from PBMCs. Receptors were obtained from a man in his forties with colorectal cancer.

This rearrangement joins TRBV28 to TRBJ1-3; D might be TRBD1 (6 bases). Trimming cost V 6 bases and J 2 bases, with 14 bases left between them. Germline CDR1 and CDR2: MDHEN and SYDVKM. This CDR3 comprises 15 residues. CDR3 nucleotide sequence: TGTGCCAGCAGGGCCCCCGGGGGGCCTGGAAACACCATATATTTT. Translation: CASRAPGGPGNTIYF.

The chain recombines TRBV30 with TRBJ1-2; 7 positions agree with TRBD1. The trim removed 0 bases at V and 6 bases at J, leaving 4 bases unmatched. The CDR3 contains 13 residues. Germline loops: CDR1 GTSNPN, CDR2 SVGIG (reference sequence). The DNA for the CDR3 is TGTGCCTGGAGTGTGGACAGGCCCCATGGCTACACCTTC. Amino acid sequence: CAWSVDRPHGYTF. Filled out from reference TRBV30 and TRBJ1-2, the complete variable domain reads SQTIHQWPATLVQPVGSPLSLECTVEGTSNPNLYWYRQAAGRGLQLLFYSVGIGQISSEVPQNLSASRPQDRQFILSSKKLLLSDSGFYLCAWSVDRPHGYTFGSGTRLTVV.

This chain uses TRBV2 with TRBJ2-7, with 12 bases identical to TRBD2. Germline V gives CDR1 SNHLY, CDR2 FYNNEI. The CDR3 sequence is 15 residues long. V lost 1 base to trimming and J lost 5 bases; unmatched junction nucleotides: 3. CDR3 loop: CASSEVTSGSHEQYF. DNA for the CDR3: TGTGCCAGCAGTGAAGTGACTAGCGGGAGCCACGAGCAGTACTTC.

The chain combines TRBV9 with TRBJ2-7, with 8 nucleotides matching TRBD2. From germline, CDR1 is SGDLS and CDR2 YYNGEE. The CDR3 spans 16 residues. Losses at the gene ends were 3 bases for V and 2 bases for J; bases not matched to a gene: 10. CDR3 sequence (DNA): TGTGCCAGCAGCGCGGGAGGGGACGGAAATACCTACGAGCAGTACTTC. Amino acids: CASSAGGDGNTYEQYF.

In its sample, this clone was seen once. The chain employs TRBV30 and TRBJ2-7; 8 bases align to TRBD1. This CDR3 spans 13 amino acids. Germline values: CDR1 GTSNPN, CDR2 SVGIG (reference sequence). Trimming removed 2 bases from V and 4 bases from J; junction bases left unmatched: 4. CDR3 sequence: CAWSWGQAYEQYF. CDR3 coding DNA: TGTGCCTGGAGTTGGGGACAGGCATACGAGCAGTACTTC.

J is TRBJ1-5 and V is TRBV30; D is possibly TRBD1 (5 bases). The ends were cut back, 2 bases at V and 7 bases at J, with 12 bases in the middle. The CDR3 consists of 13 residues. Germline loops: CDR1 GTSNPN, CDR2 SVGIG (reference sequence). The CDR3 DNA follows: TGTGCCTGGAGTAGAGGGTGGGGGCAGCCCCAGCATTTT. This gives the protein CAWSRGWGQPQHF.

This chain joins TRBV11-3 and TRBJ2-1; no definite D call. The V gene's germline CDR1 is SGHNT and CDR2 YENEEA. The CDR3 extends over 15 amino acids. The V end lost 0 bases, the J end lost 0 bases, and 6 bases lay between the germline ends. CDR3 loop: CASSLEEGSYNEQFF. The CDR3 DNA reads as TGTGCCAGCAGCTTAGAAGAAGGCTCCTACAATGAGCAGTTCTTC.

The chain combines TRBV6-2 or TRBV6-3 with TRBJ1-1; D not resolved. Trimming took off 2 bases at V and 3 bases at J, with 10 bases between the two ends. Germline CDR1 is MNHEY and CDR2 is SVGEGT. This CDR3 region has 14 residues. The CDR3 nucleotides read TGTGCCAGCAGTTACCCGAACATTGACACTGAAGCTTTCTTT. Amino acid sequence: CASSYPNIDTEAFF.

The chain uses TRBV10-3 and TRBJ1-6; 9 bases line up with TRBD1. CDR3 length: 14 residues. Germline V gives CDR1 ENHRY, CDR2 SYGVKD. Germline trimming cut 6 bases from V and 9 bases from J; bases unmatched to any gene: 6. The CDR3 coding sequence is TGTGCCATCAGCACCGGGACAGGGAGTTCACCCCTCCACTTT. Translating gives CAISTGTGSSPLHF.

This sequence joins TRBV7-2 and TRBJ1-1; D is uncertain. Trimming took 1 base from V and 5 from J, leaving 11 bases between them. This CDR3 is built from 14 residues. Germline values: CDR1 SGHTA, CDR2 FQGNSA. The CDR3 loop reads CASSLVPGVTEAFF. CDR3 coding DNA: TGTGCCAGCAGCTTAGTTCCCGGGGTTACTGAAGCTTTCTTT.

The V gene is TRBV6-2 or TRBV6-3, the J gene TRBJ2-7, with D possibly TRBD1 on 6 matching bases. Germline V CDR1 and CDR2: MNHEY, SVGEGT. Trimming removed 5 bases at V and 0 bases at J, with 11 bases between. The CDR3 sequence is 14 residues long. The CDR3 DNA follows: TGTGCCAGCAGTCCCCGCAGGGGCTCCTACGAGCAGTACTTC. It codes for CASSPRRGSYEQYF.

The V call is TRBV5-1, the J call TRBJ1-1, with 9 bases that match TRBD1. V lost 4 bases and J lost 4; bases outside the gene matches: 8. The germline V gene encodes CDR1 SGHRS and CDR2 YFSETQ. The CDR3 runs 15 residues. The CDR3 here is CASSPGTGFATEAFF. The CDR3 DNA follows: TGCGCCAGCAGCCCCGGGACAGGGTTTGCCACTGAAGCTTTCTTT.

This clone occurred once. The rearrangement joins TRBV12-1 to TRBJ1-4; the table assigns TRBD1, which was not confirmed against the DNA. TRBV12-1 is annotated as a pseudogene. The CDR3 runs 16 residues. The CDR3 here is CASSGPGTGEGEKLFF. For the CDR3, the DNA is TGTGCCAGCAGCGGCCCCGGGACAGGGGAGGGGGAAAAACTGTTTTTT.

This sequence joins TRBV7-8 and TRBJ2-3; D call uncertain. The V and J ends lost 2 bases and 5 bases respectively, with 14 bases between them. The CDR3 length is 15 residues. Looked up from germline, CDR1 is SGHVS and CDR2 is FQNEAQ. The CDR3 DNA reads TGTGCCAGCAGCTTAAGGACCATGACTGGAGATACGCAGTATTTT. Translating gives CASSLRTMTGDTQYF.

This clone was counted once. The rearrangement links TRBV28 to TRBJ1-4; TRBD1 might be the D (5 bases). Germline CDR1 is MDHEN and CDR2 is SYDVKM. The length of the CDR3 is 13 residues. V dropped 3 bases and J dropped 7 bases, with 9 bases sitting between them. The CDR3 here is CASSLGVGEKLFF. Written as DNA, the CDR3 is TGTGCCAGCAGTTTGGGGGTTGGTGAAAAACTGTTTTTT.

This clone was recorded a few times. The J gene is TRBJ2-1, the V gene TRBV6-5; D remains unclear. CDR3 length: 11 amino acids. The V gene lost 2 bases and the J gene lost 7 bases, with 3 bases spanning the gap. Germline V CDR1 and CDR2: MNHEY, SVGAGI. In nucleotides, the CDR3 is TGTGCCAGCAGTTACGGGAATGAGCAGTTCTTC. It is translated as CASSYGNEQFF.

The count of this clone is one. The chain is built from TRBV7-2 and TRBJ2-1; D is tentatively TRBD1 or TRBD2 (5 bases each). Germline V gene sequence: CDR1 SGHTA, CDR2 FQGNSA. Trimming left V 1 base short and J 7 bases short, with 11 bases between. CDR3 length equals 14 residues. CDR3 in DNA: TGTGCCAGCAGCTTAGAAAGGGGCGGGAATGAGCAGTTCTTC. It codes for CASSLERGGNEQFF.

In this sample, this clone turned up once. This chain joins TRBV18 and TRBJ1-1, with a tentative D call TRBD1 (5 bases). The V and J ends lost 6 bases and 1 base respectively, with 12 bases between them. CDR3 length: 14 amino acids. Looked up from germline, CDR1 is KGHSH and CDR2 is LQKENI. The chain's CDR3 is CASSPDTPNTEAFF. The DNA of the CDR3 is TGTGCCAGCTCTCCGGACACCCCGAACACTGAAGCTTTCTTT. The full variable domain, rest sourced from reference TRBV18 and TRBJ1-1, is NAGVMQNPRHLVRRRGQEARLRCSPMKGHSHVYWYRQLPEEGLKFMVYLQKENIIDESGMPKERFSAEFPKEGPSILRIQQVVRGDSAAYFCASSPDTPNTEAFFGQGTRLTVV.

This clone was recorded only once. The chain links TRBV11-3 to TRBJ2-5, with a tentative D call TRBD2 (5 bases). The CDR3 sequence is 16 residues long. Germline CDR1 SGHNT, CDR2 YENEEA. V lost 1 base, J lost 3 bases, and 15 bases lay in between. The CDR3 nucleotides are TGTGCCAGCAGCTTAGGAGCGGCGCCCCCAAAAGAGACCCAGTACTTC. This encodes CASSLGAAPPKETQYF.

This clone was counted a few times. The chain recombines TRBV9 with TRBJ2-1; a possible D gene is TRBD1 (5 bases). The CDR3 runs to 14 residues. Germline lookup yields CDR1 SGDLS and CDR2 YYNGEE. V lost 4 bases and J lost 5, with 13 bases in between. The CDR3 reads CASSSWTTNNEQFF. Written as DNA, the CDR3 is TGTGCCAGCAGCTCTTGGACAACGAACAATGAGCAGTTCTTC.

The rearrangement links TRBV10-3 to TRBJ2-3, with D unresolved. Between the trimmed V and J ends, which lost 6 bases and 0 bases, there was a span of 22 bases. This CDR3 region has 18 residues. Germline lookup yields CDR1 ENHRY and CDR2 SYGVKD. This CDR3 is CAIRPGEGALTSTDTQYF. The CDR3 DNA is TGTGCCATCAGACCTGGAGAAGGAGCTTTAACGAGCACAGATACGCAGTATTTT.

The V call is TRBV27, the J call TRBJ1-5; D uncertain. V was trimmed by 7 bases and J by 0 bases, leaving 13 bases between them. CDR3 length: 15 amino acids. In germline, CDR1 is MNHEY, CDR2 SMNVEV (reference sequence). The DNA of the CDR3 is TGTGCCAGCACCCCGGAGGCGAATAGCAATCAGCCCCAGCATTTT. Translation: CASTPEANSNQPQHF.

The chain uses TRBV29-1 and TRBJ2-1; no clear D gene. This CDR3 spans 11 amino acids. V was trimmed by 7 bases and J by 1 base, leaving 5 bases between them. Germline values: CDR1 SQVTM, CDR2 ANQGSEA. CDR3 residues: CSGFSYNEQFF. The CDR3 nucleotides are TGCAGCGGTTTTTCCTACAATGAGCAGTTCTTC.

CDR3: CASRRGGHQPQHF. The DNA for the CDR3 is TGTGCCAGCAGACGGGGGGGACATCAGCCCCAGCATTTT. This chain connects TRBV6-5 to TRBJ1-5, with D perhaps matching TRBD1 (5 bases). Trimming removed 6 bases at V and 5 bases at J, with 11 bases between. This CDR3 spans 13 amino acids. From germline, CDR1 is MNHEY and CDR2 SVGAGI.

The chain carries TRBV6-2 or TRBV6-3 and TRBJ2-7; D call uncertain. The CDR3 covers 13 residues. Trimming pared 6 bases from V and 3 bases from J, leaving 12 bases between. Germline loops: CDR1 MNHEY, CDR2 SVGEGT. The chain's CDR3 is CASSPRALYEQYF. The CDR3 coding sequence is TGTGCCAGCAGCCCCCGCGCTCTCTACGAGCAGTACTTC.

This clone was detected once. This chain connects TRBV6-1 to TRBJ1-6, with 9 nucleotides matching TRBD1. The V gene's germline CDR1 is MNHNS and CDR2 SASEGT. J was trimmed by 7 bases and V by 3 bases; bases with no gene match: 4. This CDR3 region has 15 residues. The CDR3 region is CASSDHRGQNSPLHF. The DNA of the CDR3 is TGTGCCAGCAGTGACCACAGGGGGCAGAATTCACCCCTCCACTTT.